This T cell receptor (beta chain) appears in the sequencing data of a study of T-cell memory formation after mild COVID-19. Study-wide findings and caveats: Memory cells collected pre-infection included some clones that later responded, suggesting cross-reactive memory joined. Second-wave clones peaking on day 37 lacked confirmed SARS-CoV-2 specificity.

Employing constant-segment primers, 5'RACE generated TCR alpha and TCR beta cDNA libraries bearing sample barcodes and UMIs. TCRdb redid the calling of the 5' RACE reads with MiXCR, one entry per CDR3 protein. The sample consists of 250,000 to 300,000 distinct CDR3 sequences, over 15% of them appearing once. This clonotype was seen a few times. Its target is not known. Looked up from germline, CDR1 is LGHDT and CDR2 is YNNKEL (reference sequence). V was shortened by 1 base and J by 3 bases, with 7 bases between the two germline ends. The CDR3 length is 13 residues. Sequenced input: PBMCs or a T cell subset sorted from them (not recorded which). This receptor was identified in a man aged 18 to 35 who had mild COVID-19 (a few samples of this study predate the infection). Cell type and time point are not known. V gene TRBV3-1 combines with J gene TRBJ2-7; weak D call: TRBD2 (6 bases). The CDR3 DNA is TGTGCCAGCAGCCAAGGGACTATCTACGAGCAGTACTTC. Its translation is CASSQGTIYEQYF.